The source of this TCR beta chain is a study of naive and memory T cell subsets. The library had UMIs added by 3' ligation of an oligonucleotide to TCR cDNA. Whole-blood samples were 2 to 2.5 ml of peripheral blood from healthy adult volunteers. Input was roughly 1 to 1000 ng of DNase-treated total RNA without cell sorting. Many counts were recorded for this clonotype. The CDR3 sequence is 17 residues long. Unmatched junction bases numbered 19, after V lost 7 bases and J lost 6 bases. The SP2 primer and nested alpha and beta constant region primers amplified ligated cDNA in four rounds. Each CDR3 protein gets one entry after TCRdb re-called the 5' RACE reads with MiXCR. This sample has more than 45,000 distinct CDR3 sequences, with around 4.7% found just once.

This chain uses TRBV12-3 or TRBV12-4 with TRBJ2-3, with 7 positions matching TRBD1. The clonotype comes from a female donor in good health. For the CDR3, the DNA is TGTGCCAGCACCTTGGGCGGCTTCGCAGGGGGTTGGGATACGCAGTATTTT. This codes for CASTLGGFAGGWDTQYF.